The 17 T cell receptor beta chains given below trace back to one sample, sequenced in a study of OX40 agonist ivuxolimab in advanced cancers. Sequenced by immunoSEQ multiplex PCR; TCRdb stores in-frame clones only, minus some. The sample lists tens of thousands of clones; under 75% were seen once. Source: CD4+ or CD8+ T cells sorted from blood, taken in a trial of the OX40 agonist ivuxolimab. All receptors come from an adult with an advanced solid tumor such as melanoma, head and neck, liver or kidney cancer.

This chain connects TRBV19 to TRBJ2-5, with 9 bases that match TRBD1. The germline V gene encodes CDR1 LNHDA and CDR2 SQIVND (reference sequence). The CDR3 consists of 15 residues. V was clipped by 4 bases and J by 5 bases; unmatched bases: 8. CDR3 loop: CASSTGTGFEETQYF. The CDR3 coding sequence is TGTGCCAGTAGTACAGGGACAGGGTTCGAGGAGACCCAGTACTTC. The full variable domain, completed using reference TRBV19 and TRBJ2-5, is DGGITQSPKYLFRKEGQNVTLSCEQNLNHDAMYWYRQDPGQGLRLIYYSQIVNDFQKGDIAEGYSVSREKKESFPLTVTSAQKNPTAFYLCASSTGTGFEETQYFGPGTRLLVL.

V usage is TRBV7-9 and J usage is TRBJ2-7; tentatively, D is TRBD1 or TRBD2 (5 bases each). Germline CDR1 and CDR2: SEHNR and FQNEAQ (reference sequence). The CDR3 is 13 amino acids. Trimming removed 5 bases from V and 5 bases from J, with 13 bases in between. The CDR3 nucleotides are TGTGCCAGCAGCCGCCGGGACGTTAACGAGCAGTACTTC. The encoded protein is CASSRRDVNEQYF.

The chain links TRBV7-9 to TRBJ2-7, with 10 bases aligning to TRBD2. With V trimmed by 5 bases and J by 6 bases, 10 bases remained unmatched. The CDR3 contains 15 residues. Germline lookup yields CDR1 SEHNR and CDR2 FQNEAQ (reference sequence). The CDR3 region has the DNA TGTGCCAGCAGCCCCCCTTTTAGCGGGGGGCTCGAGCAGTACTTC. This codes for CASSPPFSGGLEQYF. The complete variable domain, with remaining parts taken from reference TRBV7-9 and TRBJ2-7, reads DTGVSQNPRHKITKRGQNVTFRCDPISEHNRLYWYRQTLGQGPEFLTYFQNEAQLEKSRLLSDRFSAERPKGSFSTLEIQRTEQGDSAMYLCASSPPFSGGLEQYFGPGTRLTVT.

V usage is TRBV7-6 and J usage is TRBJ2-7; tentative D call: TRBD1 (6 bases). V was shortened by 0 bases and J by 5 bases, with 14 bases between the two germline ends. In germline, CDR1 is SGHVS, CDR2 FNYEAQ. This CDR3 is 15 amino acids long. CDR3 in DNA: TGTGCCAGCAGCTTAGCAGGGGGTTCTAGTGACGAGCAGTACTTC. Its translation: CASSLAGGSSDEQYF.

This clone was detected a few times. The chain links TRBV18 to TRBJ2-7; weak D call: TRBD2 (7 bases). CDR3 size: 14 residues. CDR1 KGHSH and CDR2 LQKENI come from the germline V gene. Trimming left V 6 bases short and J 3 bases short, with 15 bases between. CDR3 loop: CASSQGGGYYEQYF. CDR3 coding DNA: TGTGCCAGCTCCCAGGGAGGGGGATACTACGAGCAGTACTTC.

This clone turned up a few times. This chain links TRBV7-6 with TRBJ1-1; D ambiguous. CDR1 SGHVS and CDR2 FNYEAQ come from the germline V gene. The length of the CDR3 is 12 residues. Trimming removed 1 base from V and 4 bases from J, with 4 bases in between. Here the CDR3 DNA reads TGTGCCAGCAGCTTAGGGGTCACTGAAGCTTTCTTT. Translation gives CASSLGVTEAFF.

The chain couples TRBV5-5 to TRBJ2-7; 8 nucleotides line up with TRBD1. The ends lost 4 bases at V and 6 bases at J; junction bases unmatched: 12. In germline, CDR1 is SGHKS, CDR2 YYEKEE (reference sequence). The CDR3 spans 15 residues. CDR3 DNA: TGTGCCAGCAGCCCCGGACAGGGAAGCCTGCTCGAGCAGTACTTC. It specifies CASSPGQGSLLEQYF.

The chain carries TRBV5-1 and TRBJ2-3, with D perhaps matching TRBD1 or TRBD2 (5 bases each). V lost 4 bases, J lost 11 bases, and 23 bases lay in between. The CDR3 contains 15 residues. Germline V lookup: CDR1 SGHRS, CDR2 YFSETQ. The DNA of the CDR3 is TGCGCCAGCAGCCCCGACGGGGCCCATCAGGTCGGGCAGTATTTT. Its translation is CASSPDGAHQVGQYF.

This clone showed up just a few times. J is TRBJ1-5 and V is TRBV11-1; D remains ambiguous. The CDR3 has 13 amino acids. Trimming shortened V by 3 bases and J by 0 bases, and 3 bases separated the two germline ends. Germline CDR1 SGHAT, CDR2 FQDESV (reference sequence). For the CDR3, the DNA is TGTGCCAGCAGCTTCCATAGCAATCAGCCCCAGCATTTT. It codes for CASSFHSNQPQHF.

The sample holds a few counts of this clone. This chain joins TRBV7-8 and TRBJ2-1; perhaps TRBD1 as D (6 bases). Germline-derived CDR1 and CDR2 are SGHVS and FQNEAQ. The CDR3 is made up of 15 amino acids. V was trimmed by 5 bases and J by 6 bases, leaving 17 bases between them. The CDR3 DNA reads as TGTGCCAGCAGCCCTAACAGGGTGACAAGCAATGAGCAGTTCTTC. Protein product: CASSPNRVTSNEQFF.

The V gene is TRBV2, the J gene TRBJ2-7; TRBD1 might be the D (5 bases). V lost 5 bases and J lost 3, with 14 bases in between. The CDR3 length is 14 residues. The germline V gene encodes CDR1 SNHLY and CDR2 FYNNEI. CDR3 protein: CASSNQGSDYEQYF. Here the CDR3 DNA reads TGTGCCAGCAGTAACCAGGGATCCGACTACGAGCAGTACTTC.

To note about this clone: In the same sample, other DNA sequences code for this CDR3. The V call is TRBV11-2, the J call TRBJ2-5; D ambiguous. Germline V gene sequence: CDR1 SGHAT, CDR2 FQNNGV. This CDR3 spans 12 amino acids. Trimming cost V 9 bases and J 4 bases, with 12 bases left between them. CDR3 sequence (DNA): TGTGCCAGTCAGTTCGGGCGAGAGACCCAGTACTTC. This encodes CASQFGRETQYF.

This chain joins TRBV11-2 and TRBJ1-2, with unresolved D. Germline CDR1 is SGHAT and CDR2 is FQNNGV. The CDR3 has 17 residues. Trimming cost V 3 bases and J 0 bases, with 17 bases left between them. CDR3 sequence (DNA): TGTGCCAGCAGCTTCCCGTGGGTGGAAACATCTAACTATGGCTACACCTTC. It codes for CASSFPWVETSNYGYTF. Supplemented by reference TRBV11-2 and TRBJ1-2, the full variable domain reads EAGVAQSPRYKIIEKRQSVAFWCNPISGHATLYWYQQILGQGPKLLIQFQNNGVVDDSQLPKDRFSAERLKGVDSTLKIQPAKLEDSAVYLCASSFPWVETSNYGYTFGSGTRLTVV.

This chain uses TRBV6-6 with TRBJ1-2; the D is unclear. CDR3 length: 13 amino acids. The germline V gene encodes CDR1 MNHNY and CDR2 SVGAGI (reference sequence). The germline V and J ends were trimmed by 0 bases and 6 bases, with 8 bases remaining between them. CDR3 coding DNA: TGTGCCAGCAGTTACTCGATCGGGGATGGCTACACCTTC. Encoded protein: CASSYSIGDGYTF.

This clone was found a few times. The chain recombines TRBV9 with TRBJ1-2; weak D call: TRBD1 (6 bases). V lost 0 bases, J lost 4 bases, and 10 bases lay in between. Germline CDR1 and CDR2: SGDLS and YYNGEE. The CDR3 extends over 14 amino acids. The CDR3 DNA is TGTGCCAGCAGCGTAGCACAGGGCGGCTATGGCTACACCTTC. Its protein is CASSVAQGGYGYTF.

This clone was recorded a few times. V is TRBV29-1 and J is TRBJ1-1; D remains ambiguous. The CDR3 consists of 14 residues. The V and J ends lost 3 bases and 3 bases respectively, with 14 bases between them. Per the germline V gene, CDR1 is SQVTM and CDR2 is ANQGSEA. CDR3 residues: CSVDRSAGHTEAFF. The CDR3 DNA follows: TGCAGCGTTGACCGTTCCGCGGGCCACACTGAAGCTTTCTTT.

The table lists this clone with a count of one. The CDR3 reads CATSPRDGEYEQYF. The CDR3 DNA follows: TGTGCCACCAGCCCCCGGGACGGGGAGTACGAGCAGTACTTC. This chain connects TRBV15 to TRBJ2-7, with D perhaps TRBD1 or TRBD2 (5 bases each). The CDR3 spans 14 residues. Germline V CDR1 and CDR2: LNHNV, YYDKDF (reference sequence). Trimming took 5 bases from V and 4 from J, leaving 15 bases between them.